A selection of T cell receptor beta chains follows, all from one sample in a study of Ad26.COV2.S vaccination and SARS-CoV-2 variants. Sequenced by immunoSEQ multiplex PCR; TCRdb stores in-frame clones only, minus some. The data contain about 680,000 clones, roughly 90% of them seen just once; the ten biggest clones take up over 1.3%. Specimen: peripheral blood, collected in a trial of Ad26.COV2.S vaccine versus placebo. These receptors all stem from a person between 18 and 65 years old who received the Ad26.COV2.S COVID-19 vaccine or a placebo. Both conserved end residues are part of each CDR3. The D gene is left open where the match is weak. A row's size may be missing; if present it is once, few, many or a size class.

clone_size,d_call,v_call,j_call,cdr3_nt,cdr3_aa
NA,NA,TRBV7-9,TRBJ2-2,TGTGCCAGCAGCCCCCGAAGGACGACCGGGGAGCTGTTTTTT,CASSPRRTTGELFF
NA,NA,TRBV21-1,TRBJ2-5,TGTGCCAGCAGCAACCCTCAGGGTGAGACCCAGTACTTC,CASSNPQGETQYF
NA,NA,TRBV6-6,TRBJ1-3,TGTGCCAGCAGTTACTATCAGGGACGGACCGGAAACACCATATATTTT,CASSYYQGRTGNTIYF
NA,NA,TRBV14,TRBJ2-7,TGTGCCAGCAGCCACACCTCCGAGCAGTACTTC,CASSHTSEQYF
NA,NA,TRBV6-5,TRBJ2-2,TGTGCCAGCAGTCCGGCTCAGAACACCGGGGAGCTGTTTTTT,CASSPAQNTGELFF
once,TRBD1,TRBV29-1,TRBJ1-2,TGCAGCGTACTGGACAGGGGGCAGAAAGTCTACACCTTC,CSVLDRGQKVYTF
NA,NA,TRBV25-1,TRBJ1-6,TGTGCCAGCAGTCCCCGCGAAGGGTACCTGGATTCACCCCTCCACTTT,CASSPREGYLDSPLHF
NA,NA,TRBV27,TRBJ2-2,TGTGCCAGCTGCGGGACGCCGTTCACCGGGGAGCTGTTTTTT,CASCGTPFTGELFF
NA,TRBD2,TRBV6-6,TRBJ2-3,TGTGCCAGCAGCCGGACTAGCCCGTCCACAGATACGCAGTATTTT,CASSRTSPSTDTQYF
NA,NA,TRBV25-1,TRBJ2-7,TGTGCCAGCCCCTGGGCTATGACGCCCTACGAGCAGTACTTC,CASPWAMTPYEQYF
NA,NA,TRBV7-9,TRBJ2-7,TGTGCCAGCAGCTCTACAGCGTTCTCCTACGAGCAGTACTTC,CASSSTAFSYEQYF
NA,NA,TRBV5-1,TRBJ1-4,TGCGCCAGCAGTTCCGCCGGGGGACGGGATAATGAAAAACTGTTTTTT,CASSSAGGRDNEKLFF
NA,NA,TRBV13,TRBJ1-3,TGTGCCAGCAGCGTGCGAGGAGAAGGGGCTAGTGGAAACACCATATATTTT,CASSVRGEGASGNTIYF
NA,NA,TRBV11-2,TRBJ1-1,TGTGCCAGCAGCTTTAGGATCTCGGGTGTCAAGGGCGCTGAAGCTTTCTTT,CASSFRISGVKGAEAFF
NA,TRBD1,TRBV24-1,TRBJ1-2,TGTGCCACCAGTGATCCGAGACAGGGATCCTATGGCTACACCTTC,CATSDPRQGSYGYTF
once,NA,TRBV5-1,TRBJ1-5,TGCGCCAGCAGCTTTTCCGGGGGTGGCAATCAGCCCCAGCATTTT,CASSFSGGGNQPQHF
few,TRBD1,TRBV7-2,TRBJ1-1,TGTGCCAGCAGCTCGCGAGGACAGGGGGGTGAAGCTTTCTTT,CASSSRGQGGEAFF
NA,NA,TRBV6-5,TRBJ2-7,TGTGCCAGCAGCCGAGACACTAGCTCCTACGAGCAGTACTTC,CASSRDTSSYEQYF
NA,NA,TRBV30,TRBJ1-3,TGTGCCTGGAGTCCCTCTCCGGACATGGCAGACACCATATATTTT,CAWSPSPDMADTIYF
NA,NA,TRBV2,TRBJ2-2,TGTGCCAGCAGTCAGGAGTCCCCCGGGGAGCTGTTTTTT,CASSQESPGELFF
NA,NA,TRBV6-6,TRBJ1-4,TGTGCCAGCAGAAAGCAGGAGACCTTTAATGAAAAACTGTTTTTT,CASRKQETFNEKLFF
once,NA,TRBV5-1,TRBJ1-2,TGCGCCAGCAGCGATTCACCCGTCCTGGGCTATGGCTACACCTTC,CASSDSPVLGYGYTF
NA,NA,TRBV7-6,TRBJ2-3,TGTGCCAGCAGCCAAGTCGGGACCTACACAGATACGCAGTATTTT,CASSQVGTYTDTQYF
NA,NA,TRBV7-9,TRBJ2-5,TGTGCCAGCAGCACCCCAGGGGCTGGAGAGACCCAGTACTTC,CASSTPGAGETQYF
NA,NA,TRBV6-5,TRBJ1-2,TGTGCCAGCAGTTACTCATCACAGGGTCGATGGGGCTACACCTTC,CASSYSSQGRWGYTF
NA,NA,TRBV4-1,TRBJ2-6,TGCGCCAGCAGCCAAGATAGGAATCTATTGGTCTACTCCATCTCTGGGGCCAACGTCCTGACTTTC,CASSQDRNLLVYSISGANVLTF
NA,NA,TRBV25-1,TRBJ2-1,TGTGCCAGCAGTGAAACGGGACTGGTGTATGAGCAGTTCTTC,CASSETGLVYEQFF
few,NA,TRBV18,TRBJ1-4,TGTGCCAGCTCACTTTATCCGGGACCGTCTAATGAAAAACTGTTTTTT,CASSLYPGPSNEKLFF
few,NA,TRBV2,TRBJ1-2,TGTGCCCTCAAGAAGGGTAACTATGGCTACACCTTC,CALKKGNYGYTF
NA,NA,TRBV15,TRBJ1-1,TGTGCCACCAGCAGAGATCACGGATACACTGAAGCTTTCTTT,CATSRDHGYTEAFF
NA,NA,TRBV6-5,TRBJ2-2,TGTGCCAGCAGTTACTCGAACGGCAGGGGTGCCGGGGAGCTGTTTTTT,CASSYSNGRGAGELFF
NA,TRBD2,TRBV3-1/TRBV3-2,TRBJ2-7,TGTGCCAGCAGCCGGGGACTAGCGGGAGGATCCGGGCAGTACTTC,CASSRGLAGGSGQYF
NA,TRBD2,TRBV27,TRBJ2-7,TGTGCCAGTCGGACTAGCGGGAGGGGGTACGAGCAGTACTTC,CASRTSGRGYEQYF
few,NA,TRBV11-2,TRBJ1-6,TGTGCCAGCAGCTTAGACCGACAAGGCAATTCACCCCTCCACTTT,CASSLDRQGNSPLHF
NA,TRBD2,TRBV3-1/TRBV3-2,TRBJ2-1,TGTGCCAGCAGCCAAGGGACTAGGACCTACAATGAGCAGTTCTTC,CASSQGTRTYNEQFF
NA,NA,TRBV30,TRBJ2-5,TGTGCCTGGGCCCAGCGGGAGACCCAGTACTTC,CAWAQRETQYF
NA,NA,TRBV18,TRBJ2-5,TGTGCCAGCTGCTCCTACAGGGCGGGAGAGACCCAGTACTTC,CASCSYRAGETQYF
NA,NA,TRBV2,TRBJ2-3,TGTGCCACCAAGGTGTCTGTCACAGATACGCAGTATTTT,CATKVSVTDTQYF
once,TRBD2,TRBV3-1/TRBV3-2,TRBJ2-5,TGTGCCAGCAGCCAACCGGCGGGAGACCTGTACCAAGAGACCCAGTACTTC,CASSQPAGDLYQETQYF
NA,NA,TRBV18,TRBJ2-7,TGTGCCAGCTCACCAGGGGTGTGGGAGCAGTACTTC,CASSPGVWEQYF
NA,TRBD2,TRBV27,TRBJ2-1,TGTGCCACCAGCAGTCCAGGGGCTAGCGGGAGTAATGAGCAGTTCTTC,CATSSPGASGSNEQFF
NA,NA,TRBV11-2,TRBJ2-2,TGTGCCAGCAGCTCGGGGGGCCCGGGCACCGGGGAGCTGTTTTTT,CASSSGGPGTGELFF
NA,NA,TRBV20-1,TRBJ1-2,TGCAGTGCTAAGCCTAACTATGGCTACACCTTC,CSAKPNYGYTF
NA,TRBD1,TRBV6-4,TRBJ1-6,TGTGCCAGCAGCCGGGACAGGGATAATTCACCCCTCCACTTT,CASSRDRDNSPLHF
few,NA,TRBV24-1,TRBJ2-1,TGTGCCACCGCGAACTACTCCTACAATGAGCAGTTCTTC,CATANYSYNEQFF
NA,TRBD2,TRBV10-3,TRBJ2-1,TGTGCCATCAGTGAGGGGCTAGCGGGATACAATGAGCAGTTCTTC,CAISEGLAGYNEQFF
once,NA,TRBV29-1,TRBJ1-2,TGCAGCGTCCGGACCCGAGAATATGGCTACACCTTC,CSVRTREYGYTF
NA,NA,TRBV7-8,TRBJ1-2,TGTGCCAGCAGCCCGGGGAGTGAGGGCTACACCTTC,CASSPGSEGYTF
once,NA,TRBV7-2,TRBJ2-2,TGTGCCAGCAGCTCCATGCCAACCCCCGGGGAGCTGTTTTTT,CASSSMPTPGELFF
few,NA,TRBV24-1,TRBJ1-5,TGTGCCACCAGTGATGCTACGAGTGGGGTCGGGCCCCAGCATTTT,CATSDATSGVGPQHF
NA,TRBD2,TRBV24-1,TRBJ2-1,TGTGCCACCAGTGATCTTACTAGCGGGGGACTTGAGCAGTTCTTC,CATSDLTSGGLEQFF